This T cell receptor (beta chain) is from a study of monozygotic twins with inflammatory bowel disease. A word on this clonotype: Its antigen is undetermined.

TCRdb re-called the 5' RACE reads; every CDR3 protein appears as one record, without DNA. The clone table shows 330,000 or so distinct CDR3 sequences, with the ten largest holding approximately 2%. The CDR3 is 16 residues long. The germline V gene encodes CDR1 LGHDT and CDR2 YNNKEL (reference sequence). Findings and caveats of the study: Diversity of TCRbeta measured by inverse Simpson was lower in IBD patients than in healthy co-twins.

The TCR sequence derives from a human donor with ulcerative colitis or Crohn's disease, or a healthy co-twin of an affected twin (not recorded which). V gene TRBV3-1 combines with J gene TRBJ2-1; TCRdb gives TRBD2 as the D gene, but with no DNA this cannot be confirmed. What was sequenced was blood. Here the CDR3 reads CASSQGGGLAGTEQFF.